The 22 T cell receptor beta chains reported below all come from one sample, sequenced in a study of cytomegalovirus exposure and HLA in healthy donors. PCR primers comprised 60 Vbeta and 13 Jbeta primers. The method was immunoSEQ multiplex PCR; TCRdb's version includes in-frame clones alone and lacks a portion of them. This table has under 150,000 clones, over 70% appearing once. Sequenced material: PBMCs. The receptors shown here come from a woman in her thirties or forties in good health and CMV-seronegative.

The chain joins TRBV5-1 to TRBJ2-3; 8 bases agree with TRBD2. Germline CDR1 SGHRS, CDR2 YFSETQ. This CDR3 is built from 15 residues. The ends lost 4 bases at V and 4 bases at J; junction bases unmatched: 8. CDR3 residues: CASSTAGGIADTQYF. In DNA, the CDR3 is TGCGCCAGCAGCACCGCGGGGGGAATCGCAGATACGCAGTATTTT.

The chain uses TRBV28 and TRBJ2-7, with 7 bases identical to TRBD1. From germline, CDR1 is MDHEN and CDR2 SYDVKM. V trimming: 6 bases; J trimming: 4 bases; junction bases outside the gene matches: 9. This CDR3 is 14 amino acids long. In DNA form, the CDR3 reads TGTGCCAGCAGCCCAACAGGGGCTGGGTACGAGCAGTACTTC. Translated, it gives CASSPTGAGYEQYF.

J is TRBJ1-1 and V is TRBV6-5, with D hard to call. The V and J ends lost 6 bases and 6 bases respectively, with 14 bases between them. There are 13 residues in the CDR3. Germline values: CDR1 MNHEY, CDR2 SVGAGI. CDR3 region: CASRSADRAEAFF. In DNA form, the CDR3 reads TGTGCCAGCAGGTCGGCCGATCGGGCTGAAGCTTTCTTT.

The J gene is TRBJ1-3, the V gene TRBV10-3; D may be TRBD1 (6 bases). The CDR3 totals 15 residues. Trimming took 7 bases from V and 7 from J, leaving 20 bases between them. The germline CDR1 and CDR2 sequences are ENHRY and SYGVKD. As DNA, the CDR3 is TGTGCCATCAATTCGAAGGGGGGGGAGACGAACACCATATATTTT. This codes for CAINSKGGETNTIYF.

This chain links TRBV7-9 with TRBJ2-3; possibly TRBD1 for D (5 bases). The CDR3 runs to 15 residues. Germline V gives CDR1 SEHNR, CDR2 FQNEAQ (reference sequence). The V gene lost 4 bases and the J gene lost 0 bases, with 11 bases spanning the gap. The CDR3 nucleotides are TGTGCCAGCAGCTACGACAGCCTTAGCACAGATACGCAGTATTTT. Protein sequence: CASSYDSLSTDTQYF.

The V call is TRBV6-5, the J call TRBJ1-1; D might be TRBD1 (5 bases). The CDR3 runs to 16 residues. From germline, CDR1 is MNHEY and CDR2 SVGAGI. V lost 1 base and J 0 bases, leaving 12 bases between the germline ends. CDR3 region: CASSYFAGFVNTEAFF. In DNA form, the CDR3 reads TGTGCCAGCAGTTACTTTGCAGGGTTTGTGAACACTGAAGCTTTCTTT.

The chain is built from TRBV19 and TRBJ1-2, with a weak D call TRBD1 (6 bases). The CDR3 has 13 amino acids. Germline loops: CDR1 LNHDA, CDR2 SQIVND (reference sequence). V was clipped by 7 bases and J by 7 bases, with 16 bases between them. The CDR3 DNA reads as TGTGCCAGTAATGAACAGGGTCTAGGTGGCTACACCTTC. The encoded protein is CASNEQGLGGYTF.

This chain connects TRBV27 to TRBJ2-7, with 12 bases fitting TRBD2. The CDR3 has 16 amino acids. Germline-derived CDR1 and CDR2 are MNHEY and SMNVEV (reference sequence). With 5 bases clipped from V and 5 bases from J, the junction kept 10 bases outside the gene matches. CDR3 DNA sequence: TGTGCCAGCAGTCTCACCCGACTAGCGGGAGACCACGAGCAGTACTTC. This sequence encodes CASSLTRLAGDHEQYF.

This clone showed up just a few times. The genes are TRBV11-2 and TRBJ2-7, with TRBD2 identical over 7 bases. CDR1 SGHAT and CDR2 FQNNGV come from the germline V gene. With 5 bases clipped from V and 4 bases from J, the junction kept 17 bases outside the gene matches. The CDR3 contains 17 residues. This CDR3 reads CASSPLGFGGRLYEQYF. For the CDR3, the DNA is TGTGCCAGCAGCCCCCTGGGGTTTGGCGGGAGACTATACGAGCAGTACTTC. The full variable domain, with the rest looked up from reference TRBV11-2 and TRBJ2-7, is EAGVAQSPRYKIIEKRQSVAFWCNPISGHATLYWYQQILGQGPKLLIQFQNNGVVDDSQLPKDRFSAERLKGVDSTLKIQPAKLEDSAVYLCASSPLGFGGRLYEQYFGPGTRLTVT.

This clone turned up a few times. This rearrangement joins TRBV7-9 to TRBJ2-3; TRBD2 agrees at 15 bases. Germline V gene sequence: CDR1 SEHNR, CDR2 FQNEAQ (reference sequence). The CDR3 totals 17 residues. J lost 5 bases, V lost 5 bases, and 8 bases had no gene match. The CDR3 bases are TGTGCCAGCAGCCCGGGACTAGCGGGGGGTGACAGAGATACGCAGTATTTT. It codes for CASSPGLAGGDRDTQYF.

Note on this clone: Other DNA sequences in the sample encode the same CDR3. The chain carries TRBV6-5 and TRBJ1-6; 10 bases are a match to TRBD1. The trim removed 6 bases at V and 10 bases at J, leaving 9 bases unmatched. This CDR3 is built from 15 residues. Germline V gene data show CDR1 as MNHEY and CDR2 as SVGAGI. The CDR3, as DNA: TGTGCCAGCAGAGCCCCGGGACAGGGGTTGTCACCCCTCCACTTT. This codes for CASRAPGQGLSPLHF.

The CDR3 is CASSFPGSAQYF. The CDR3 DNA is TGTGCCAGCAGTTTTCCAGGGTCGGCCCAGTACTTC. The chain has TRBV5-6 and TRBJ2-7; weak D call: TRBD1 (5 bases). V lost 5 bases and J lost 10, with 16 bases in between. The CDR3 runs to 12 residues. The germline V gene encodes CDR1 SGHDT and CDR2 YYEEEE.

The CDR3 DNA is TGTGCCAGTAGTATTGAGCACAGGGGTTATGGCTACACCTTC. As protein: CASSIEHRGYGYTF. The chain links TRBV19 to TRBJ1-2; 7 bases line up with TRBD1. Trimming removed 3 bases from V and 5 bases from J; junction bases left unmatched: 6. This CDR3 is built from 14 residues. Looked up from germline, CDR1 is LNHDA and CDR2 is SQIVND (reference sequence).

This clone was recorded once. V usage is TRBV6-1 and J usage is TRBJ2-7, with D possibly TRBD2 on 6 matching bases. Trimming took 3 bases from V and 0 from J, leaving 18 bases between them. Germline-derived CDR1 and CDR2 are MNHNS and SASEGT. There are 17 residues in the CDR3. The CDR3: CASSEDLPGLISYEQYF. DNA of the CDR3: TGTGCCAGCAGTGAGGATTTACCGGGACTGATCTCCTACGAGCAGTACTTC.

The chain is built from TRBV18 and TRBJ2-2, with D perhaps matching TRBD1 (5 bases). This CDR3 has 16 residues. Between the trimmed V and J ends, which lost 0 bases and 1 base, there was a span of 9 bases. CDR1 KGHSH and CDR2 LQKENI come from the germline V gene. In DNA form, the CDR3 reads TGTGCCAGCTCACCACCCCAGGGTCTGAACACCGGGGAGCTGTTTTTT. Translated, it gives CASSPPQGLNTGELFF.

The chain uses TRBV7-3 and TRBJ2-7; 7 positions match TRBD2. The V segment lost 5 bases and the J segment 6 bases; nucleotides outside the gene matches: 7. Germline values: CDR1 SGHTA, CDR2 FQGTGA. The CDR3 extends over 13 amino acids. The CDR3 reads CASSQDTSAEQYF. The CDR3 region has the DNA TGTGCCAGCAGCCAAGATACTAGCGCCGAGCAGTACTTC.

This clone was seen only once. V and J are TRBV30 and TRBJ2-3; D perhaps matches TRBD1 (5 bases). V lost 4 bases and J 1 base, leaving 9 bases between the germline ends. The CDR3 length is 13 residues. Germline-derived CDR1 and CDR2 are GTSNPN and SVGIG (reference sequence). This CDR3 reads CAWTQQGTDTQYF. The CDR3 DNA follows: TGTGCCTGGACCCAACAGGGCACAGATACGCAGTATTTT.

This clone was observed once. The rearrangement uses TRBV19 and TRBJ2-1; tentatively, D is TRBD2 (5 bases). The CDR3 is made up of 16 amino acids. Germline values: CDR1 LNHDA, CDR2 SQIVND (reference sequence). The V and J ends lost 8 bases and 6 bases respectively, with 23 bases between them. CDR3 amino acids: CASPPSSGSPPNEQFF. In DNA, the CDR3 is TGTGCCAGTCCCCCCTCGAGTGGGAGTCCCCCCAATGAGCAGTTCTTC.

This clone has a handful of counts. The rearrangement links TRBV7-3 to TRBJ2-1; no firm D call. Looked up from germline, CDR1 is SGHTA and CDR2 is FQGTGA. This CDR3 is 13 amino acids long. Trimming pared 2 bases from V and 6 bases from J, leaving 8 bases between. CDR3 in amino acids: CASSLLAGNEQFF. As DNA, the CDR3 is TGTGCCAGCAGCTTATTAGCTGGCAATGAGCAGTTCTTC.

The rearrangement uses TRBV28 and TRBJ2-1; 7 bases are a match to TRBD2. The CDR3 runs to 16 residues. CDR1 is MDHEN and CDR2 is SYDVKM in the germline V gene. V gave up 5 bases and J gave up 3 bases; unmatched junction bases: 10. CDR3 protein: CASSGGAGAIYNEQFF. CDR3 bases: TGTGCCAGCAGTGGAGGGGCGGGAGCAATCTACAATGAGCAGTTCTTC.

J is TRBJ2-1 and V is TRBV28; 8 bases agree with TRBD2. From germline, CDR1 is MDHEN and CDR2 SYDVKM. The CDR3 has 14 residues. V shed 9 bases and J 2 bases; nucleotides not matched to a gene: 6. This chain's CDR3 is CASCRGGAYNEQFF. The CDR3 DNA sequence: TGTGCCAGTTGCCGGGGGGGGGCCTACAATGAGCAGTTCTTC.

This rearrangement joins TRBV14 to TRBJ2-1, with D perhaps matching TRBD1 (6 bases). The CDR3 length is 13 residues. V was pared by 5 bases and J by 9 bases, with 14 bases between. Germline lookup yields CDR1 SGHDN and CDR2 FVKESK. CDR3 sequence (DNA): TGTGCCAGCAGCATTCACAGGGCGGGTGAGCAGTTCTTC. This codes for CASSIHRAGEQFF. Together with reference TRBV14 and TRBJ2-1, the CDR3 gives the full variable domain: EAGVTQFPSHSVIEKGQTVTLRCDPISGHDNLYWYRRVMGKEIKFLLHFVKESKQDESGMPNNRFLAERTGGTYSTLKVQPAELEDSGVYFCASSIHRAGEQFFGPGTRLTVL.